This T cell receptor beta chain was retrieved from a study of blood T cell repertoires in COVID-19. Across the study: Nucleic acid was either cDNA or gDNA, and it came from T cells, B-cell-depleted T cells, or PBMCs.

As handled by the study authors: Reference gene primer amplification yielded estimated nucleated cell counts. Sequenced by immunoSEQ multiplex PCR; TCRdb stores in-frame clones only, minus some. V and J calls and clone size are copied from that table; D and trimming were computed from the DNA. The sample yields about 260,000 clones, around 86% seen once. The V and J ends lost 3 bases and 6 bases respectively, with 15 bases between them. Germline V gene data show CDR1 as GTSNPN and CDR2 as SVGIG (reference sequence). This CDR3 region has 14 residues. The sequenced sample was peripheral blood. The chain employs TRBV30 and TRBJ2-1; D possibly corresponds to TRBD2 (5 bases). This receptor was obtained from a human donor in a cohort sampled during active COVID-19. As DNA, the CDR3 is TGTGCCTGGAGCCCCAAGCGGCTCGTCAATGAGCAGTTCTTC. It encodes CAWSPKRLVNEQFF.